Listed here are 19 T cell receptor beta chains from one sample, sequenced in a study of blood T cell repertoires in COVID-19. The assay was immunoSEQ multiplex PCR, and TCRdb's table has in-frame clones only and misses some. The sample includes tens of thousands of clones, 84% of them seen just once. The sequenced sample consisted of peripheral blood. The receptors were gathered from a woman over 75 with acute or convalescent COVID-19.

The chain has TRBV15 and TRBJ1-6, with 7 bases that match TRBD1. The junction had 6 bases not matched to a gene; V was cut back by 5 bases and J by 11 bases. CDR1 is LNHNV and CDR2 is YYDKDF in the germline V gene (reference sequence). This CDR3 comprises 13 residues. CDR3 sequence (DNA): TGTGCCACCAGCCGACAGGGCGGAACACCCCTCCACTTT. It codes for CATSRQGGTPLHF.

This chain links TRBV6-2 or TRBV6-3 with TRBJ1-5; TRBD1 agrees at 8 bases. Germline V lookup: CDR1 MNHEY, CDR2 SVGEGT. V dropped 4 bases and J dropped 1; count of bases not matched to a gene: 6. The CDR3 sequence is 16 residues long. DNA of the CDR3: TGTGCCAGCAGTTCCAGGGACAGGAGGAGCAATCAGCCCCAGCATTTT. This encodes CASSSRDRRSNQPQHF.

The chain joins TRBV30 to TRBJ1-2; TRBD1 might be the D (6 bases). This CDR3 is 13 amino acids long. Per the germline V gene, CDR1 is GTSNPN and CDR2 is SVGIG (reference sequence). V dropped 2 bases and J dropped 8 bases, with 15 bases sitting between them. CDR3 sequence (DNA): TGTGCCTGGAGTCAACGGGGGGCTGAGGGCTACACCTTC. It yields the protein CAWSQRGAEGYTF.

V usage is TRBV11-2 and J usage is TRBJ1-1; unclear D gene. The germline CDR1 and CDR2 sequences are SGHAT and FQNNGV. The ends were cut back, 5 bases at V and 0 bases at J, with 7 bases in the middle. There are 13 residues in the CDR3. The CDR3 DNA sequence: TGTGCCAGCAGCCTAAGAATGAACACTGAAGCTTTCTTT. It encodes CASSLRMNTEAFF.

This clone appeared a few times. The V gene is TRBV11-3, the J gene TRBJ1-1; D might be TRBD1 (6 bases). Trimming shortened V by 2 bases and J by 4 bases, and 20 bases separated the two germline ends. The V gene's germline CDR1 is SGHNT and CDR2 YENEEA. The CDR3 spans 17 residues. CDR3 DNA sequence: TGTGCCAGCAGCTTATCTATGTTGGGGGCCGAGAGCACTGAAGCTTTCTTT. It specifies CASSLSMLGAESTEAFF.

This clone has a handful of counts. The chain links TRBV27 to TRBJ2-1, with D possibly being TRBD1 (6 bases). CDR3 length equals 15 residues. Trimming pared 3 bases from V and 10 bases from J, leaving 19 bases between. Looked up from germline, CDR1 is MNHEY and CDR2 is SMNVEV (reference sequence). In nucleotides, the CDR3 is TGTGCCAGCAGTTTCAACGTCAACAGGGTTTACGAGCAGTTCTTC. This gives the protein CASSFNVNRVYEQFF.

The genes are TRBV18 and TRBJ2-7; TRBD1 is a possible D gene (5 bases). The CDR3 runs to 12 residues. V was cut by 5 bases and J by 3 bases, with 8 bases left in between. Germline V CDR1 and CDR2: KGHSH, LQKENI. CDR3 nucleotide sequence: TGTGCCAGCTCAGACAGTGACTACGAGCAGTACTTC. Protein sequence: CASSDSDYEQYF.

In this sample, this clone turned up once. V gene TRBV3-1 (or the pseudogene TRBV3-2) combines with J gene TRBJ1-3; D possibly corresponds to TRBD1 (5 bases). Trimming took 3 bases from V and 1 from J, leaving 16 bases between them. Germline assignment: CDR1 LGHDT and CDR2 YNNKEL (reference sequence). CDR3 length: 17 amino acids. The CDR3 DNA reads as TGTGCCAGCAGCCAGCCTCAGGGTTATCGGTCTGGAAACACCATATATTTT. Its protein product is CASSQPQGYRSGNTIYF.

CDR3 in DNA: TGTGCCAGCAGTTGGGGACTGGGGGAGACCCAGTACTTC. Amino acid sequence: CASSWGLGETQYF. V is TRBV6-5 and J is TRBJ2-5; D possibly corresponds to TRBD2 (6 bases). This CDR3 contains 13 residues. Germline V CDR1 and CDR2: MNHEY, SVGAGI. The V gene lost 4 bases and the J gene lost 5 bases, with 11 bases spanning the gap.

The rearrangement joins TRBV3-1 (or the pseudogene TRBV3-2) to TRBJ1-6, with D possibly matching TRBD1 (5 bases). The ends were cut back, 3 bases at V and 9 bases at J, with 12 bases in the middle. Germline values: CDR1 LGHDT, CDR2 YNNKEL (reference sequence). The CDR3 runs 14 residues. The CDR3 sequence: CASSHPGWSSPLHF. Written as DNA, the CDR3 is TGTGCCAGCAGCCACCCAGGGTGGTCTTCACCCCTCCACTTT.

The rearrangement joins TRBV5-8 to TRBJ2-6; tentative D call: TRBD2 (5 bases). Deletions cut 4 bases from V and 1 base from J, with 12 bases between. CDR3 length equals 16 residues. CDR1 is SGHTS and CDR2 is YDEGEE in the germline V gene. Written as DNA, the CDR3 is TGTGCCAGCAGCCCAGGCGGGTGGTCTGGGGCCAACGTCCTGACTTTC. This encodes CASSPGGWSGANVLTF. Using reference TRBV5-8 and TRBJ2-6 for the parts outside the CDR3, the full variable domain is EAGVTQSPTHLIKTRGQQATLRCSPISGHTSVYWYQQALGLGLQFLLWYDEGEERNRGNFPPRFSGRQFPNYSSELNVNALELEDSALYLCASSPGGWSGANVLTFGAGSRLTVL.

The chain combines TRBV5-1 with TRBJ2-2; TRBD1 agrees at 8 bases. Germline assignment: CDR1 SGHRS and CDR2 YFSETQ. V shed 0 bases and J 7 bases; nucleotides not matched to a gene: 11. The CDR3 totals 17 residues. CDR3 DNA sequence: TGCGCCAGCAGCTTGGAACTTGGACAGGGAGACCGCGGGGAGCTGTTTTTT. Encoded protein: CASSLELGQGDRGELFF.

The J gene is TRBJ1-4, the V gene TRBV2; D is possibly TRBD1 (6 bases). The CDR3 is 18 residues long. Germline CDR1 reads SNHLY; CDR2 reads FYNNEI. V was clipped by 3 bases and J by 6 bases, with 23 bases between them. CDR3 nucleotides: TGTGCCAGCAGTGAGAGCGTCATTGGAACAGGGACCTATGAAAAACTGTTTTTT. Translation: CASSESVIGTGTYEKLFF.

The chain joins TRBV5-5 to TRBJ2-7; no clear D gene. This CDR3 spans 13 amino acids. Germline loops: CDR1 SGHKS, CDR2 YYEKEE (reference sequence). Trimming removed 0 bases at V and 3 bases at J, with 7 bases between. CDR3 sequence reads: CASSLGPLYEQYF. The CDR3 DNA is TGTGCCAGCAGCTTGGGCCCACTCTACGAGCAGTACTTC.

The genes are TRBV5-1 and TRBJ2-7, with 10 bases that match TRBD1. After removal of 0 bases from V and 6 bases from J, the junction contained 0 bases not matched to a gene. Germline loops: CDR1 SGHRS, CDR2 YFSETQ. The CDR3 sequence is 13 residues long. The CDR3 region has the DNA TGCGCCAGCAGCTTGGGGACAGGGGGCGAGCAGTACTTC. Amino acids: CASSLGTGGEQYF.

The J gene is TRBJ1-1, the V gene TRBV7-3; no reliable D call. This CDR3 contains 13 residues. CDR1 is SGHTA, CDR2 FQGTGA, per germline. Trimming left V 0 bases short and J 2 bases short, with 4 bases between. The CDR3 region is CASSLTRNTEAFF. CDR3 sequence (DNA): TGTGCCAGCAGCTTAACTCGTAACACTGAAGCTTTCTTT.

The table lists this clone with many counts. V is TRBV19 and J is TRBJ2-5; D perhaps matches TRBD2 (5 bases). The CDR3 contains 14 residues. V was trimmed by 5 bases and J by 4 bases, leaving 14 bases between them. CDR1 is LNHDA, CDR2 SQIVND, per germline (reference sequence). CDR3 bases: TGTGCCAGTAGTGCGACCCGAAGCGGAGAGACCCAGTACTTC. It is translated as CASSATRSGETQYF.

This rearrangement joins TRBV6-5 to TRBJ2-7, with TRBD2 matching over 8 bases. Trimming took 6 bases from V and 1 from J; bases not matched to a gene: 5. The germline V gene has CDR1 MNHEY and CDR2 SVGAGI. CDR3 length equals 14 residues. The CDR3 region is CASRERGTSYEQYF. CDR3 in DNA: TGTGCCAGCAGGGAGCGGGGGACATCCTACGAGCAGTACTTC.

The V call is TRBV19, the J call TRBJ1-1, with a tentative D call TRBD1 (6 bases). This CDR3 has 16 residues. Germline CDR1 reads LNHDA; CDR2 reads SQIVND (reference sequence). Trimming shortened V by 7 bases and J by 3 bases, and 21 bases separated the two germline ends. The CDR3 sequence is CASTLGALGAHTEAFF. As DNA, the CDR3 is TGTGCCAGTACCCTGGGGGCATTGGGGGCACACACTGAAGCTTTCTTT.